Ten or more counts support the clone carrying this TCR beta chain. Its antigen is currently unknown. The entry originates in a study of regulatory T cells in long-lasting Graves disease. Arm-PCR with iRepertoire HTBI primers amplified the CDR3 regions for these TCR beta libraries. TCRdb re-called the multiplex PCR reads with MiXCR, one entry per CDR3 protein. The data contain roughly 300,000 distinct CDR3 sequences, 20% to 25% of them singletons. Time point: persistent/refractory GD, antithyroid drugs over 5 years with positive TRAb. RNA extracted from PBMCs served as the sequencing template. Study-wide results and limits: Patients with persistent Graves' had lower TCR diversity than newly diagnosed patients. The number of shared public clonotypes was higher in persistent patients (under 3,000) than new patients (966).

The starting material was peripheral blood mononuclear cells (PBMCs), obtained when the disease was refractory, from a patient treated with antithyroid drugs. This receptor was taken from a female donor with Graves disease.

The CDR3 reads CASSAPSISYEQYF. The CDR3 nucleotides are TGTGCCAGCAGTGCGCCCTCCATATCCTACGAGCAGTACTTC. The V and J genes are TRBV12-3 or TRBV12-4 and TRBJ2-7, with D hard to call. This CDR3 is built from 14 residues. The V and J ends lost 5 bases and 1 base respectively, with 12 bases between them.